Reported below is one T cell receptor beta chain. Its antigen is still unknown. A read error may produce the germline difference seen at one junction end. This sample was taken from a study of OX40 agonist ivuxolimab in advanced cancers. Study background: Hepatocellular carcinoma, melanoma, renal cell or head and neck cancer occurred in dose-escalation patients. Overall study findings and caveats: More expanded clones were found, on average, in CD8+ than in CD4+ T cells.

CDR3 length equals 14 residues. Germline V CDR1 and CDR2: SSHAT, FNYEAQ (reference sequence). TCRdb keeps only in-frame clones here, not all; method: immunoSEQ multiplex PCR. The sample records 65,000 to 80,000 clones, 84% being singletons. The sequences come from CD4+ or CD8+ T cells sorted from blood, collected in a trial of the OX40 agonist ivuxolimab. J is TRBJ2-7 and V is TRBV7-7, with D possibly TRBD1 on 6 matching bases. The TCR originated in an adult with an advanced solid tumor such as melanoma, head and neck, liver or kidney cancer. CDR3 sequence: CASSPRQDSNEQYF. CDR3 coding DNA: TGTGCTAGCAGCCCCCGACAGGACAGCAACGAGCAGTACTTC.